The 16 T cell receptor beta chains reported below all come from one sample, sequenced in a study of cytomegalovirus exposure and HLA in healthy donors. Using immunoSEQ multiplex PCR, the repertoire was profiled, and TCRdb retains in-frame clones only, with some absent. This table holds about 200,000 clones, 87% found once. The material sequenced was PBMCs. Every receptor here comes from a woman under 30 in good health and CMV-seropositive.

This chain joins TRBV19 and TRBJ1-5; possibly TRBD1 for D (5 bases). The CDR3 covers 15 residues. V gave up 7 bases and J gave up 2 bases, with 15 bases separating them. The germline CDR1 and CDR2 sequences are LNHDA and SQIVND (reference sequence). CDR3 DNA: TGTGCCAGTACCCATCAGGCGACAGGCAATCAGCCCCAGCATTTT. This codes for CASTHQATGNQPQHF.

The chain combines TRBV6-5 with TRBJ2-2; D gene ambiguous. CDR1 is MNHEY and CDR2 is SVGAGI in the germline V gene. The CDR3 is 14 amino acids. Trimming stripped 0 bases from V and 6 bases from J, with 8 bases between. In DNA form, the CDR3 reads TGTGCCAGCAGTTACTCACGAGGTTCCGGGGAGCTGTTTTTT. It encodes CASSYSRGSGELFF.

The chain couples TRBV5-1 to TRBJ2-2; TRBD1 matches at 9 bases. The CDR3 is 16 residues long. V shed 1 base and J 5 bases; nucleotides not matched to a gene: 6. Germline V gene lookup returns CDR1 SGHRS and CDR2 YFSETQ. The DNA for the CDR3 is TGCGCCAGCAGCTTGCCGGGACAGGGAAGAACCGGGGAGCTGTTTTTT. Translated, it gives CASSLPGQGRTGELFF.

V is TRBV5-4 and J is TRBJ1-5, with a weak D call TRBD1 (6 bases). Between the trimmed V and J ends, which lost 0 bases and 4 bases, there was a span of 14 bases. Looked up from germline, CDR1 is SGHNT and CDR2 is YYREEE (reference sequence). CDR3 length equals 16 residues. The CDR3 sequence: CASSLDRGQRNQPQHF. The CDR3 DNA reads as TGTGCCAGCAGCTTGGATCGGGGACAAAGGAATCAGCCCCAGCATTTT.

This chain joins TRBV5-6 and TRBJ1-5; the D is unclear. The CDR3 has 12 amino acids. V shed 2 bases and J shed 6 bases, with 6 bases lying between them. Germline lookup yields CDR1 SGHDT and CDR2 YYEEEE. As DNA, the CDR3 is TGTGCCAGCAGCTTACGGAGTCAGCCCCAGCATTTT. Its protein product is CASSLRSQPQHF. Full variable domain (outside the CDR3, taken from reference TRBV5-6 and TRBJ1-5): DAGVTQSPTHLIKTRGQQVTLRCSPKSGHDTVSWYQQALGQGPQFIFQYYEEEERQRGNFPDRFSGHQFPNYSSELNVNALLLGDSALYLCASSLRSQPQHFGDGTRLSIL.

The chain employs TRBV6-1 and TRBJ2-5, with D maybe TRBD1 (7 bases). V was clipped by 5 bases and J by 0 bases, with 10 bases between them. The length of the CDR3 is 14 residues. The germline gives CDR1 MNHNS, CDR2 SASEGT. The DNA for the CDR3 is TGTGCCAGCAGTCCAGGGGGGAACCAAGAGACCCAGTACTTC. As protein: CASSPGGNQETQYF.

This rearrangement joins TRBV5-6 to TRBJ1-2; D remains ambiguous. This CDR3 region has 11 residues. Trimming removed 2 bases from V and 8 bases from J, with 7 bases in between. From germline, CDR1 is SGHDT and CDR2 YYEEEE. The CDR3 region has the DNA TGTGCCAGCAGCTTCTTCCAGGGCTACACCTTC. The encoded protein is CASSFFQGYTF.

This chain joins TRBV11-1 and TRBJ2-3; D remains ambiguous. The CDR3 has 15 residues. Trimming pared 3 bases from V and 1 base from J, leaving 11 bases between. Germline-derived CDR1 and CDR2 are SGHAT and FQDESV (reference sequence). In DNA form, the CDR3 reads TGTGCCAGCAGCTTGGTCTATTACGGCACAGATACGCAGTATTTT. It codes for CASSLVYYGTDTQYF. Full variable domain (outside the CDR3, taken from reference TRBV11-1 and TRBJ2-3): EAEVAQSPRYKITEKSQAVAFWCDPISGHATLYWYRQILGQGPELLVQFQDESVVDDSQLPKDRFSAERLKGVDSTLKIQPAELGDSAMYLCASSLVYYGTDTQYFGPGTRLTVL.

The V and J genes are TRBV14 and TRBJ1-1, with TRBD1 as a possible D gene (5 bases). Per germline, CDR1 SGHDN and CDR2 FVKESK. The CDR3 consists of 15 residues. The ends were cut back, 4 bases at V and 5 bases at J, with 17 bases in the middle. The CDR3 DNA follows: TGTGCCAGCAGCCCTAGAAGGGACTCCCCGACTGAAGCTTTCTTT. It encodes CASSPRRDSPTEAFF.

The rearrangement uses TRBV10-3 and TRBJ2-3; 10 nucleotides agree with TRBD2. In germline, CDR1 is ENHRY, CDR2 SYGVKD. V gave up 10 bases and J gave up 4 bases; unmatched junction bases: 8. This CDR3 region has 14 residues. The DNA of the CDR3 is TGTGCCACTCAAGGACTAGCGGATGCAGATACGCAGTATTTT. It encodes CATQGLADADTQYF.

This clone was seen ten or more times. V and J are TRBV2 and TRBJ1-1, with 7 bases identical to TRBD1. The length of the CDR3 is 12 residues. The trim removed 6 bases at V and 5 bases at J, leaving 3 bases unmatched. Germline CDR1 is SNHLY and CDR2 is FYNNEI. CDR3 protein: CASREQGTEAFF. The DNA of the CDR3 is TGTGCCAGCAGGGAACAGGGGACTGAAGCTTTCTTT.

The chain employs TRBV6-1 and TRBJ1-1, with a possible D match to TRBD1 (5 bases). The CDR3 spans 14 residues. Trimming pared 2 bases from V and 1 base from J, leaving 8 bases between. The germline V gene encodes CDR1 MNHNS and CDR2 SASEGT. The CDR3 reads CASSEFQGNTEAFF. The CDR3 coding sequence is TGTGCCAGCAGTGAATTTCAGGGGAACACTGAAGCTTTCTTT.

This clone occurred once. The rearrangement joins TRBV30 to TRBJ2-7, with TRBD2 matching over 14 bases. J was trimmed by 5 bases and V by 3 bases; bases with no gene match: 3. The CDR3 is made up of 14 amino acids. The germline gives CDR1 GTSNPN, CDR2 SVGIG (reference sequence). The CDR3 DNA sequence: TGTGCCTGGAGGGGACTAGCGGGAGTCGACGAGCAGTACTTC. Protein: CAWRGLAGVDEQYF.

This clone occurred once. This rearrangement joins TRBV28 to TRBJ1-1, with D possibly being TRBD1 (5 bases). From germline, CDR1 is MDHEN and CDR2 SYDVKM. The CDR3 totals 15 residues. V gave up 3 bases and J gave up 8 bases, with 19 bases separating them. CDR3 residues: CASSFDQGARVEAFF. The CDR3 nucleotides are TGTGCCAGCAGTTTCGACCAGGGTGCTCGGGTAGAAGCTTTCTTT.

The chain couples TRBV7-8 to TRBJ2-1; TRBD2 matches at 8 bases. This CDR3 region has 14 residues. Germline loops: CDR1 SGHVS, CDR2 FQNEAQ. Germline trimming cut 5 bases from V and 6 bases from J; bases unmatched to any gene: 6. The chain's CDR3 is CASSPGLVGNEQFF. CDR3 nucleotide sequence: TGTGCCAGCAGCCCGGGACTAGTAGGCAATGAGCAGTTCTTC.

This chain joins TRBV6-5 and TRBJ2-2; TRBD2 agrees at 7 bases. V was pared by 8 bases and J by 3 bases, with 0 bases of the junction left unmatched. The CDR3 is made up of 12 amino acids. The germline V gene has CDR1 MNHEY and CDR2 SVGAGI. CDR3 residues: CASGRDTGELFF. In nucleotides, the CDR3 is TGTGCCAGCGGGAGGGACACCGGGGAGCTGTTTTTT.